This TCR beta chain was sequenced for a study of T cell changes during pregnancy in multiple sclerosis. TCRdb's table, derived via immunoSEQ multiplex PCR, lists solely in-frame clones and lacks some. In the table there are about 61,000 clones, about 87% of which are singletons. CDR1 is SGHDN and CDR2 is FVKESK in the germline V gene. The CDR3 loop spans 13 amino acids. Trimming stripped 6 bases from V and 10 bases from J, with 16 bases between. The sequence was collected from a female donor in good health, enrolled as a control in a pregnancy study. The chain links TRBV14 to TRBJ1-3, with unresolved D. The sequences come from peripheral blood, collected in the first trimester of pregnancy. CDR3 sequence reads: CASRDSSGRTIYF. The CDR3 DNA follows: TGTGCCAGCAGGGACTCTTCTGGAAGGACCATATATTTT.